This T cell receptor (beta chain) was sequenced during a study of T-cell memory formation after mild COVID-19. TCRdb re-called the 5' RACE reads with MiXCR, one entry per CDR3 protein. The sample gives 100,000 to 150,000 distinct CDR3 sequences, 5% to 6.5% of which show up once; 2% to 2.5% is in the top ten. There are a few counts of this clonotype. Germline assignment: CDR1 DFQATT and CDR2 SNEGSKA (reference sequence). V was shortened by 5 bases and J by 4 bases, with 17 bases between the two germline ends. This CDR3 has 14 amino acids. This rearrangement joins TRBV20-1 to TRBJ1-2; D gene ambiguous. Sequencing was done on a sample of PBMCs or a T cell subset sorted from them (not recorded which). The source of this sequence is an adult woman who had mild COVID-19 (a few samples of this study predate the infection). Cell type and time point are not known. The CDR3 DNA is TGCAGTGCTCCGGGCCGATCCTACCCCTATGGCTACACCTTC. Residues: CSAPGRSYPYGYTF.